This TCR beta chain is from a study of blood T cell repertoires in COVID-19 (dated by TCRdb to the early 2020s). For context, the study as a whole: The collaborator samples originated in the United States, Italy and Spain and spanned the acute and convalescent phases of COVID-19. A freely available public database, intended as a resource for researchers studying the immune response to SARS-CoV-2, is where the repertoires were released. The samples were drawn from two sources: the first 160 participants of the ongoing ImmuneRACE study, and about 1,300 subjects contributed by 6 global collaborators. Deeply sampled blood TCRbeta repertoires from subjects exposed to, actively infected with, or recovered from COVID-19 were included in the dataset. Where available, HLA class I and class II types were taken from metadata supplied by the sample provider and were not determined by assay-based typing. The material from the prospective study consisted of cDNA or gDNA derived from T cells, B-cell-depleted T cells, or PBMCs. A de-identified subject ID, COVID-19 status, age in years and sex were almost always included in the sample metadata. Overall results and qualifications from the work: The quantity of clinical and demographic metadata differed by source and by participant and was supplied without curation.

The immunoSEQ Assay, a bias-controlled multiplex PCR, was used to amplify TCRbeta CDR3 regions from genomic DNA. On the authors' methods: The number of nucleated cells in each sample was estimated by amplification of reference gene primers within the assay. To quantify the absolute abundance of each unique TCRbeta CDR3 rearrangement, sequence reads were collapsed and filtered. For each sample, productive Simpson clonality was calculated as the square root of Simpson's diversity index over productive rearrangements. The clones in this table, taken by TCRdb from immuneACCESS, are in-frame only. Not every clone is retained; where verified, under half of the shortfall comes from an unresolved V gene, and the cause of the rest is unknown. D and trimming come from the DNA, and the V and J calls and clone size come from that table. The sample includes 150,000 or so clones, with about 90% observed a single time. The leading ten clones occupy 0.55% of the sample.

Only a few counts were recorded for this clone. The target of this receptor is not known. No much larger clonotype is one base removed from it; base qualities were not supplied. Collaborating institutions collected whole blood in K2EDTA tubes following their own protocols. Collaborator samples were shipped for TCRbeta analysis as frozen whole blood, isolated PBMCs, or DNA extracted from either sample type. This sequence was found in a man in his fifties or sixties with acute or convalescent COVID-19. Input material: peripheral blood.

DNA sequence: TGTGCCAGAATTAAACGGGTTGGGGGCCCAAGCTCCTACGAGCAGTACTTC. Its protein product is CARIKRVGGPSSYEQYF. In this chain, TRBV19 is recombined with TRBJ2-7, with TRBD1 as a weak D call on 6 bases. V is cut by 9 bases and J by 0 bases, and the space between the germline ends is 24 bases. There are 17 amino acids in the CDR3, from cysteine to phenylalanine inclusive. The kept DNA is CDR3 alone, 51 bases in frame from the first base. CDR1 and CDR2, per the germline V gene (reference sequence), are LNHDA and SQIVND.